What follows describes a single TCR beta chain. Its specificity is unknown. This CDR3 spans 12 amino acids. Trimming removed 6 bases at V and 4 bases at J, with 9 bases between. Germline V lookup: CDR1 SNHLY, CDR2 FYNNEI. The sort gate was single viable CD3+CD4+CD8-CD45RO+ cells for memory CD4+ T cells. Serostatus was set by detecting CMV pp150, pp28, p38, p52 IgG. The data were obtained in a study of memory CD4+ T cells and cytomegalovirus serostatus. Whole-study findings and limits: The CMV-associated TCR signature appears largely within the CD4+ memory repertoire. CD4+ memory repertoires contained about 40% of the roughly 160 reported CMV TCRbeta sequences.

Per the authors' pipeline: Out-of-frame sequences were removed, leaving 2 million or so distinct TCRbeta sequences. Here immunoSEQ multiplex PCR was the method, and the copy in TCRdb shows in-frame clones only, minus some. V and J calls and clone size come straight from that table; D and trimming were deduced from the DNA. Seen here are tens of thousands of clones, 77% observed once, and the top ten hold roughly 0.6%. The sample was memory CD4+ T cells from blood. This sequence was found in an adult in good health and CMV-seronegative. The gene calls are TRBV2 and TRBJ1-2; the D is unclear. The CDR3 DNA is TGTGCCAGCAGAAACGGGATCTATGGCTACACCTTC. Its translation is CASRNGIYGYTF.